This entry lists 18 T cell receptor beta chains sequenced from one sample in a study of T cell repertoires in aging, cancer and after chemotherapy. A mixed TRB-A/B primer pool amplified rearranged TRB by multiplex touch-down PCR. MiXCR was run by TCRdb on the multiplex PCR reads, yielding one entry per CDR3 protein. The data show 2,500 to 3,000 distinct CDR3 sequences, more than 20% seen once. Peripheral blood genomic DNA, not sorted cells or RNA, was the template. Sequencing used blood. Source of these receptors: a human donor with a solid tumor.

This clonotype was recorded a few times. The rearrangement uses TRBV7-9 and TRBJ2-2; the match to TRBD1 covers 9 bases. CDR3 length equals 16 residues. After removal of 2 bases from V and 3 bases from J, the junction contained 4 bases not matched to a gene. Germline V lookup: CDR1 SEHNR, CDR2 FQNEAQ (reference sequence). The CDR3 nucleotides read TGTGCCAGCAGCTTACGGGGACAGGGAGACACCGGGGAGCTGTTTTTT. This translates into CASSLRGQGDTGELFF. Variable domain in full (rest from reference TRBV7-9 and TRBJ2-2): DTGVSQNPRHKITKRGQNVTFRCDPISEHNRLYWYRQTLGQGPEFLTYFQNEAQLEKSRLLSDRFSAERPKGSFSTLEIQRTEQGDSAMYLCASSLRGQGDTGELFFGEGSRLTVL.

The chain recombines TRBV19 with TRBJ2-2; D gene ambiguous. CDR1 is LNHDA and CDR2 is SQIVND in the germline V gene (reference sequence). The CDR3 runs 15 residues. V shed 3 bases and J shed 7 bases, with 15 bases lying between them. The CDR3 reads CASSINLLSGGELFF. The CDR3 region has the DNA TGTGCCAGTAGTATTAACCTACTGTCAGGCGGGGAGCTGTTTTTT. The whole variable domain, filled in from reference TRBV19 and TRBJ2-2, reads DGGITQSPKYLFRKEGQNVTLSCEQNLNHDAMYWYRQDPGQGLRLIYYSQIVNDFQKGDIAEGYSVSREKKESFPLTVTSAQKNPTAFYLCASSINLLSGGELFFGEGSRLTVL.

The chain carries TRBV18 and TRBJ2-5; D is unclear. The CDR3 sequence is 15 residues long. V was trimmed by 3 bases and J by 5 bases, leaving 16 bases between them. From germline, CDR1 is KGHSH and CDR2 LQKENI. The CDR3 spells CASSPRVGLAETQYF. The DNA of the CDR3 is TGTGCCAGCTCACCTCGCGTGGGCCTCGCGGAGACCCAGTACTTC. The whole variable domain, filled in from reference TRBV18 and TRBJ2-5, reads NAGVMQNPRHLVRRRGQEARLRCSPMKGHSHVYWYRQLPEEGLKFMVYLQKENIIDESGMPKERFSAEFPKEGPSILRIQQVVRGDSAAYFCASSPRVGLAETQYFGPGTRLLVL.

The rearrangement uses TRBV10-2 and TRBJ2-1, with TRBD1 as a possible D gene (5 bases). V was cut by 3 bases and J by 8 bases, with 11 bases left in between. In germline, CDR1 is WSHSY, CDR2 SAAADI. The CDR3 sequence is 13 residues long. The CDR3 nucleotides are TGCGCCAGCAGTGATACCAGGGTTCATGAGCAGTTCTTC. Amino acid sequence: CASSDTRVHEQFF.

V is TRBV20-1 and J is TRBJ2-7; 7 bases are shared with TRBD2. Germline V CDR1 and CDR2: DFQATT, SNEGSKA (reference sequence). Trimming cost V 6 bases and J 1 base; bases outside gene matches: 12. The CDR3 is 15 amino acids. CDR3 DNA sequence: TGCAGTGCGGATCGAGCGGGACCTTTGTCCTACGAGCAGTACTTC. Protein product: CSADRAGPLSYEQYF.

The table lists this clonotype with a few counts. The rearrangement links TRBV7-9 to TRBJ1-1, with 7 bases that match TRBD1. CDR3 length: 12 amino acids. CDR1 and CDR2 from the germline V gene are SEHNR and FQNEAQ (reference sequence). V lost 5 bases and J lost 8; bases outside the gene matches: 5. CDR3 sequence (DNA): TGTGCCAGCAGCCGGGACAGTCCGGAAGCTTTCTTT. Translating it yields CASSRDSPEAFF.

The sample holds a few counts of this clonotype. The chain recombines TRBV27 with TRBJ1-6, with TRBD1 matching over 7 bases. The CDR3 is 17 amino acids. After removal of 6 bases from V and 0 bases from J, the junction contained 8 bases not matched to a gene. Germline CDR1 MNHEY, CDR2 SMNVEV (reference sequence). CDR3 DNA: TGTGCCAGCAGCCGACAGGGACGATTCTCCTATAATTCACCCCTCCACTTT. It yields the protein CASSRQGRFSYNSPLHF.

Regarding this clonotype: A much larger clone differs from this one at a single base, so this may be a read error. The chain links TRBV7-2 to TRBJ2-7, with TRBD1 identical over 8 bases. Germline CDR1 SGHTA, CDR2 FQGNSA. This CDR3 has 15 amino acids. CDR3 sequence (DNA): TGTGCCAGCAGCCTTGGACAGGGCATATCCTACAAGCAGTACTTC. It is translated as CASSLGQGISYKQYF.

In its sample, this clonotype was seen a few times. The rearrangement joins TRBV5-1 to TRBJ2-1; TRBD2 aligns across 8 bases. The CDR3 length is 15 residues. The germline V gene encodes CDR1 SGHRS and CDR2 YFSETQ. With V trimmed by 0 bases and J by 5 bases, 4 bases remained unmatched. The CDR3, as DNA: TGCGCCAGCAGCTTGGCCGGGAGGGTAGACAATGAGCAGTTCTTC. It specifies CASSLAGRVDNEQFF.

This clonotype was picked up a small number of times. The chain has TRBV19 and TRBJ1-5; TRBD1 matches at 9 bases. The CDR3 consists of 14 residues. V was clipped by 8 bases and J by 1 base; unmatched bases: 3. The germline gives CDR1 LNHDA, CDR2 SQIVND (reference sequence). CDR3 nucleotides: TGTGCCAGTGGGACAGGGAGAAGCAATCAGCCCCAGCATTTT. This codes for CASGTGRSNQPQHF.

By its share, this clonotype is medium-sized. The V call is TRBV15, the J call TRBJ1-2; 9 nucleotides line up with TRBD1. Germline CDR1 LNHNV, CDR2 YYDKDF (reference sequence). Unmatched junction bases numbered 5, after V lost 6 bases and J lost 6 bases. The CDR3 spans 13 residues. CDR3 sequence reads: CATRPGTGNGYTF. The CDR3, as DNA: TGTGCCACCAGACCCGGGACAGGGAATGGCTACACCTTC. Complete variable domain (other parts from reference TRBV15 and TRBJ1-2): DAMVIQNPRYQVTQFGKPVTLSCSQTLNHNVMYWYQQKSSQAPKLLFHYYDKDFNNEADTPDNFQSRRPNTSFCFLDIRSPGLGDTAMYLCATRPGTGNGYTFGSGTRLTVV.

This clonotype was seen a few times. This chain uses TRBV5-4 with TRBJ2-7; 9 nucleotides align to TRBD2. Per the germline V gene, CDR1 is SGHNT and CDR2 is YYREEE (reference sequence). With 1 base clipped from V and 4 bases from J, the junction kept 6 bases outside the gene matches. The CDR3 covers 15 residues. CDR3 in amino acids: CASSLPAGGRYEQYF. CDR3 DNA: TGTGCCAGCAGCTTGCCCGCGGGAGGGAGATACGAGCAGTACTTC.

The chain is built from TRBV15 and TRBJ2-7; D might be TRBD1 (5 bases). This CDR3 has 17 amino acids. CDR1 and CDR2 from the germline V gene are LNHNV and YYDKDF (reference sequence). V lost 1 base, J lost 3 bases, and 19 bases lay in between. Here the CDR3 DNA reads TGTGCCACCAGCAGAGGCCCACAGGAGCAGGGATACTACGAGCAGTACTTC. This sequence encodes CATSRGPQEQGYYEQYF.

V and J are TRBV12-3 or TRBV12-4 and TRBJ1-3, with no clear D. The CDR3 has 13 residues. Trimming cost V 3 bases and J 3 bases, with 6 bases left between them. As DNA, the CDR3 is TGTGCCAGCAGTTTTACGGGTGGAAACACCATATATTTT. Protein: CASSFTGGNTIYF.

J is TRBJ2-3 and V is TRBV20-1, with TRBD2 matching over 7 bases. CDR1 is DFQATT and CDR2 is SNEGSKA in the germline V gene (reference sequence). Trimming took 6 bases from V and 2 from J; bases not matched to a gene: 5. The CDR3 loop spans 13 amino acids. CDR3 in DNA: TGCAGTGCCGGGACTACCGTCACAGATACGCAGTATTTT. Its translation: CSAGTTVTDTQYF.

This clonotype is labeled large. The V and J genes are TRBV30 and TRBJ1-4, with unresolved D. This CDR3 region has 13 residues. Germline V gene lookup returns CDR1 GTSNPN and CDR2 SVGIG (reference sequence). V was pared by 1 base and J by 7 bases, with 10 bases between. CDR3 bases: TGTGCCTGGAGTGGGACCGAAGGTGAAAAACTGTTTTTT. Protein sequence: CAWSGTEGEKLFF. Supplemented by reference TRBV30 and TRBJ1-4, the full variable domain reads SQTIHQWPATLVQPVGSPLSLECTVEGTSNPNLYWYRQAAGRGLQLLFYSVGIGQISSEVPQNLSASRPQDRQFILSSKKLLLSDSGFYLCAWSGTEGEKLFFGSGTQLSVL.

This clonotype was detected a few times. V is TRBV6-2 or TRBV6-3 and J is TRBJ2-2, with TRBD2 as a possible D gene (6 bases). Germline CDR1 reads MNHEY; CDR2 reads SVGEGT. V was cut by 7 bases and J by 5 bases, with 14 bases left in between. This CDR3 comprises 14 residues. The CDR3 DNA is TGTGCCAGCATAGGCGGGATTCGGACCGGGGAGCTGTTTTTT. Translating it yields CASIGGIRTGELFF.

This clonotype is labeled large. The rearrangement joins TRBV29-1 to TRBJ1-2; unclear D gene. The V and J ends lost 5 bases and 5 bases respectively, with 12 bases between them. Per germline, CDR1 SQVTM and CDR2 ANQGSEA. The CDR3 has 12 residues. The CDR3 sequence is CSVQWAEYGYTF. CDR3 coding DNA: TGCAGCGTTCAATGGGCAGAGTATGGCTACACCTTC. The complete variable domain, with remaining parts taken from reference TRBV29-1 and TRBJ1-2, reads SAVISQKPSRDICQRGTSLTIQCQVDSQVTMMFWYRQQPGQSLTLIATANQGSEATYESGFVIDKFPISRPNLTFSTLTVSNMSPEDSSIYLCSVQWAEYGYTFGSGTRLTVV.